Following are 9 T cell receptor beta chains from one sample sequenced in a study of T cells in Graves' hyperthyroidism and ophthalmopathy. Researchers took RNA transcripts and amplified the TCR beta CDR3 regions from them. Researchers ran a first-round RT-PCR on the TCR CDR3 using the HTBI primer set. TCRdb used MiXCR to reprocess the multiplex PCR reads, holding one entry per CDR3 protein. The sample lists some 690,000 distinct CDR3 sequences; roughly a sixth were seen once. The sequenced material came from blood. The receptor set was obtained from a man aged 50 or older with Graves' hyperthyroidism.

This clonotype was seen many times. V gene TRBV27 combines with J gene TRBJ1-2; 8 bases line up with TRBD1. Germline V gives CDR1 MNHEY, CDR2 SMNVEV (reference sequence). V dropped 2 bases and J dropped 7; count of bases not matched to a gene: 6. The CDR3 is made up of 14 amino acids. CDR3 sequence (DNA): TGTGCCAGCAGTTTAAGTTCGACAGGGGCTGGCTACACCTTC. Amino acids: CASSLSSTGAGYTF.

The chain employs TRBV20-1 and TRBJ2-7, with TRBD1 identical over 7 bases. Germline V CDR1 and CDR2: DFQATT, SNEGSKA (reference sequence). V shed 0 bases and J 2 bases; nucleotides not matched to a gene: 10. There are 16 residues in the CDR3. Written as DNA, the CDR3 is TGCAGTGCTAGAGATTCACAGGGGCGATCTACCTACGAGCAGTACTTC. It is translated as CSARDSQGRSTYEQYF.

A few counts support this clonotype. The rearrangement links TRBV28 to TRBJ1-1; no clear D gene. In germline, CDR1 is MDHEN, CDR2 SYDVKM. Trimming left V 5 bases short and J 9 bases short, with 13 bases between. The CDR3 runs to 12 residues. The CDR3 sequence is CASSDDIPKAFF. The CDR3 nucleotides are TGTGCCAGCAGTGATGACATTCCTAAAGCTTTCTTT.

This clonotype was observed a handful of times. The chain combines TRBV28 with TRBJ1-2; D unresolved. Germline loops: CDR1 MDHEN, CDR2 SYDVKM. V shed 2 bases and J shed 8 bases, with 9 bases lying between them. This CDR3 spans 12 amino acids. CDR3 in amino acids: CASSLSTAGYTF. CDR3 sequence (DNA): TGTGCCAGCAGTTTAAGTACAGCCGGCTACACCTTC.

This clonotype was counted a few times. V is TRBV24-1 and J is TRBJ2-7, with D unresolved. CDR1 and CDR2 from the germline V gene are KGHDR and SFDVKD. The CDR3 contains 11 residues. V gave up 2 bases and J gave up 7 bases, with 5 bases separating them. The CDR3 sequence: CATSDSGEQYF. The CDR3 region has the DNA TGTGCCACCAGTGATTCAGGAGAGCAGTACTTC.

As to this clonotype: The junction differs from germline at one of its ends, possibly a read error. The rearrangement uses TRBV20-1 and TRBJ2-1; TRBD2 might be the D (6 bases). The CDR3 sequence is 16 residues long. Germline V gives CDR1 DFQATT, CDR2 SNEGSKA (reference sequence). The CDR3 nucleotides are TGCAGTGCTAGAGATGCCGGGGGAGCGCGGCTCAATGAGCGGTTCTTC. Amino acids: CSARDAGGARLNERFF.

There are many counts of this clonotype. The rearrangement joins TRBV19 to TRBJ1-6; TRBD1 aligns across 10 bases. The CDR3 extends over 14 amino acids. From germline, CDR1 is LNHDA and CDR2 SQIVND (reference sequence). Trimming cost V 8 bases and J 6 bases; bases outside gene matches: 4. CDR3 residues: CASQRTGGNSPLHF. The CDR3 DNA reads TGTGCCAGTCAAAGGACAGGGGGTAATTCACCCCTCCACTTT.

This clonotype occurred a few times. The chain recombines TRBV12-3 or TRBV12-4 with TRBJ2-7, with 12 bases aligning to TRBD2. Trimming cost V 5 bases and J 4 bases; bases outside gene matches: 12. The CDR3 covers 17 residues. The CDR3 is CASSPPTSGRKKYEQYF. The DNA of the CDR3 is TGTGCCAGCAGTCCCCCAACTAGCGGGAGGAAAAAATACGAGCAGTACTTC.

The J gene is TRBJ1-5, the V gene TRBV4-1; no clear D gene. Trimming took 0 bases from V and 0 from J, leaving 6 bases between them. CDR1 is MGHRA and CDR2 is YSYEKL in the germline V gene. The CDR3 consists of 15 residues. The CDR3: CASSQERISNQPQHF. The CDR3 coding sequence is TGCGCCAGCAGCCAAGAAAGGATTAGCAATCAGCCCCAGCATTTT.